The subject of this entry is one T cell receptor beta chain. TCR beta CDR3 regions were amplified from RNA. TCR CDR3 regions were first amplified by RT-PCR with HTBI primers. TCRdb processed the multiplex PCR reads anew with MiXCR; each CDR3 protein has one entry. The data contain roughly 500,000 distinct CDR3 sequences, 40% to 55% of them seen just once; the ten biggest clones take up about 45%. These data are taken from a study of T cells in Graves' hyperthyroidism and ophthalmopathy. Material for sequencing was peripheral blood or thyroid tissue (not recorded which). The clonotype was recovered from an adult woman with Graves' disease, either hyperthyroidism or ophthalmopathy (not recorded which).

CDR3 loop: CASSSGGRNSPLHF. CDR3 DNA: TGTGCCAGCAGCTCGGGAGGTCGAAATTCACCCCTCCACTTT. The J gene is TRBJ1-6, the V gene TRBV7-9, with no clear D. V lost 4 bases and J 7 bases, leaving 11 bases between the germline ends. The CDR3 runs to 14 residues. Germline-derived CDR1 and CDR2 are SEHNR and FQNEAQ (reference sequence). Based on the CDR3 plus reference TRBV7-9 and TRBJ1-6, the full variable domain is DTGVSQNPRHKITKRGQNVTFRCDPISEHNRLYWYRQTLGQGPEFLTYFQNEAQLEKSRLLSDRFSAERPKGSFSTLEIQRTEQGDSAMYLCASSSGGRNSPLHFGNGTRLTVT.